This T cell receptor beta chain was captured in a study of blood T cell repertoires in COVID-19. The count of this clone is one. Method: immunoSEQ multiplex PCR; TCRdb's copy keeps in-frame clones and lacks some. This sample has 140,000 to 150,000 clones, with over 80% found just once. Germline V gene sequence: CDR1 SGHVS, CDR2 FQNEAQ. The ends were cut back, 1 base at V and 5 bases at J, with 14 bases in the middle. The CDR3 has 15 residues. The chain uses TRBV7-8 and TRBJ1-1, with a weak D call TRBD1 (6 bases). The sequenced sample was peripheral blood. The clonotype comes from a man at least 80 years old with acute or convalescent COVID-19. CDR3 loop: CASSLGSRGVTEAFF. In DNA form, the CDR3 reads TGTGCCAGCAGCTTAGGGTCCAGGGGAGTTACTGAAGCTTTCTTT. Full variable domain (remainder filled in from reference TRBV7-8 and TRBJ1-1): GAGVSQSPRYKVAKRGQDVALRCDPISGHVSLFWYQQALGQGPEFLTYFQNEAQLDKSGLPSDRFFAERPEGSVSTLKIQRTQQEDSAVYLCASSLGSRGVTEAFFGQGTRLTVV.